This TCR beta chain was sequenced in a study of cytomegalovirus exposure and HLA in healthy donors. Broader study findings: According to a later analysis, TCR clusters from the first cohort tended to co-occur in the 100 to 150 validation repertoires. Most TCR sequences were seen very rarely across donors, but some public TCRs occurred in many. Three chains tied to CMV proved CMV antigen-specific in vitro.

Concerning this clone itself: As yet, its antigen is unknown.

Method: immunoSEQ multiplex PCR; TCRdb's copy keeps in-frame clones and lacks some. This table has under 150,000 clones, more than 75% appearing once. The CDR3 has 15 amino acids. Trimming shortened V by 6 bases and J by 3 bases, and 18 bases separated the two germline ends. The germline gives CDR1 MNHEY, CDR2 SMNVEV (reference sequence). Separate from the roughly 710-subject first cohort, the approximately 120-subject validation cohort was the one that the donors belonged to. The origin of this receptor is a man aged 18 to 29 in good health and CMV-seropositive. The chain combines TRBV27 with TRBJ2-7; tentatively, D is TRBD1 (5 bases). Sequenced sample: PBMCs. This chain's CDR3 is CASSPAVTDFYEQYF. CDR3 nucleotide sequence: TGTGCCAGCAGCCCGGCGGTGACAGACTTCTACGAGCAGTACTTC.